This record concerns one T cell receptor (beta chain) sequence. Its antigen is undetermined. The sample belongs to a study of cytomegalovirus exposure and HLA in healthy donors. No record exists of this donor's CMV serostatus. Looked up from germline, CDR1 is SGHTA and CDR2 is FQGTGA. This CDR3 spans 17 amino acids. Germline trimming cut 5 bases from V and 6 bases from J; bases unmatched to any gene: 9. Study-level findings and limits: The majority of CMV-associated TCR beta chains were reported as apparently HLA-restricted in a later analysis. Researchers catalogued approximately 170 TCR beta chains as cytomegalovirus-associated.

PCR was performed using 60 Vbeta and 13 Jbeta primers. In the study's own analysis: Per a later analysis, the number of unique TCR beta chains was some 75 million, of which around 10 million were shared. TCRdb's table, derived via immunoSEQ multiplex PCR, lists solely in-frame clones and lacks some. That table is the source of V, J and clone size, and D and trimming were worked out from the DNA. The repertoire includes fewer than 150,000 clones, 66% of them detected once, and more than 1.5% sits in the top ten. This clonotype was obtained from a human donor in good health. Sequenced material: PBMCs. The V and J genes are TRBV7-3 and TRBJ2-5, with TRBD2 matching over 16 bases. CDR3 in amino acids: CASSPGLAGGRRQTQYF. The CDR3 coding sequence is TGTGCCAGCAGCCCGGGACTAGCGGGAGGGCGTAGGCAGACCCAGTACTTC.